The rows below give T cell receptor beta chains drawn from one sample of a study of tumor-infiltrating lymphocytes in primary liver carcinoma. Each CDR3 protein gets one entry after TCRdb re-called the multiplex PCR reads with MiXCR. The sample has around 330,000 distinct CDR3 sequences, approximately 54% seen once. Sequencing was carried out using peripheral blood. These receptors were taken from a woman younger than 45 with primary liver carcinoma and hepatitis B virus infection. Both conserved end residues are part of each CDR3. D genes are given only for firm matches. Size is omitted from some rows. Given values are once, few, many or a class for expanded clones.

>NA|TRBJ2-5|TRBV7-9|few
CASSSGEPQYF
TGTGCCAGCAGCTCAGGAGAGCCCCAGTACTTC
>NA|TRBJ2-2|TRBV11-3|once
CVSRSAGTNTGELFF
TGTGTCAGTAGGTCTGCAGGGACGAACACCGGGGAGCTGTTTTTT
>NA|TRBJ2-5|TRBV6-1|few
CASSEGRIRAQYF
TGTGCCAGCAGTGAAGGTCGTATTAGGGCCCAGTACTTC
>NA|TRBJ2-3|TRBV14|NA
CASAQTPSTDTQYF
TGTGCCAGCGCACAGACTCCCAGCACAGATACGCAGTATTTT
>NA|TRBJ2-3|TRBV13|NA
CASSFNGTDTQYF
TGTGCCAGCAGCTTTAACGGGACAGATACGCAGTATTTT
>NA|TRBJ1-1|TRBV12-3/TRBV12-4|NA
CASSRWSTEAIF
TGTGCCAGCAGCCGATGGTCCACTGAAGCAATCTTT
>NA|TRBJ2-5|TRBV7-9|NA
CASSPSRSSAPETQYF
TGTGCTAGCAGCCCGTCCCGGAGTAGCGCCCCGGAGACCCAGTACTTC
>NA|TRBJ2-1|TRBV12-3/TRBV12-4|NA
CDSSLARLGLNEQFF
TGTGACAGCAGTTTAGCGCGGCTGGGCCTCAATGAGCAGTTCTTC
>TRBD1|TRBJ1-2|TRBV11-2|few
CAISLGCETGPYGYTF
TGTGCCATCAGCTTAGGATGCGAGACAGGGCCCTATGGCTACACCTTC
>NA|TRBJ2-3|TRBV5-4|NA
CATRDADTQYF
TGTGCCACGAGGGACGCAGACACGCAGTATTTT
>TRBD1|TRBJ2-7|TRBV11-2|many
CASSLSRDRGGDGQYF
TGTGCCAGCAGCTTATCCCGGGACAGGGGAGGTGATGGGCAGTACTTC
>TRBD2|TRBJ2-3|TRBV28|NA
CASSLFTGLAGGLGTQYF
TGTGCCAGCAGTCTATTTACCGGACTAGCGGGAGGTTTAGGTACGCAGTATTTT
>NA|TRBJ2-5|TRBV6-2/TRBV6-3|NA
CASSPSAGTGRLQGTQYF
TGTGCCAGCAGCCCATCGGCCGGTACGGGAAGGCTCCAAGGGACCCAGTACTTC
>TRBD2|TRBJ2-7|TRBV7-8|NA
CASSLRLAGGYEQYF
TGTGCCAGCAGCCTACGACTAGCAGGAGGCTACGAGCAGTACTTC
>TRBD2|TRBJ2-1|TRBV6-6|few
CASRFLLAGDHNEQFF
TGTGCCAGCAGGTTTTTACTAGCGGGGGACCACAATGAGCAGTTCTTC
>NA|TRBJ2-4|TRBV14|many
CASSLNGQSQYF
TGTGCCAGCAGCCTTAACGGACAGAGTCAGTACTTC
>NA|TRBJ2-2|TRBV4-1|NA
CASSHRPVPPNAGELFF
TGCGCCAGCAGCCATAGACCCGTCCCCCCGAACGCCGGGGAGCTGTTTTTT
>TRBD1|TRBJ2-1|TRBV6-5|NA
CASSTSRDRVINEQFF
TGTGCCAGCAGTACCAGCCGGGACAGGGTTATCAATGAGCAGTTCTTC
>NA|TRBJ1-3|TRBV13|NA
CASSPWASYSGNTIYF
TGTGCCAGCAGCCCCTGGGCGTCCTACTCTGGAAACACCATATATTTT
>NA|TRBJ2-7|TRBV12-3/TRBV12-4|many
CASSPDYSYEQYF
TGTGCCAGCAGTCCCGACTACTCCTACGAGCAGTACTTC
>TRBD1|TRBJ2-1|TRBV6-1|many
CASHRDRGRNEQFF
TGTGCCAGCCACCGGGACAGGGGACGAAATGAGCAGTTCTTC
>NA|TRBJ2-3|TRBV6-5|NA
CASRNRQATDTQYF
TGTGCCAGCAGAAATCGACAGGCCACAGATACGCAGTATTTT
>NA|TRBJ2-6|TRBV6-5|NA
CASSSFAGTIISGANVLTF
TGTGCCAGCAGTTCCTTTGCCGGAACAATCATCTCTGGGGCCAACGTCCTGACTTTC
>TRBD1|TRBJ1-2|TRBV29-1|NA
CSVDDRGGPGYAF
TGTAGCGTCGATGACAGGGGAGGACCTGGCTACGCCTTC
>NA|TRBJ1-4|TRBV2|NA
CASQHNGQAEKLFF
TGTGCCAGCCAGCACAACGGACAAGCTGAAAAACTGTTTTTT
>TRBD2|TRBJ2-7|TRBV30|once
CAWSVRLAGANPPYEQYF
TGTGCCTGGAGTGTACGCCTAGCGGGAGCCAACCCCCCCTACGAGCAGTACTTC
>TRBD2|TRBJ2-2|TRBV11-2|once
CTISSPQGGVNTGELFF
TGTACCATCAGCTCCCCCCAGGGAGGGGTTAACACCGGGGAGCTGTTTTTT
>NA|TRBJ2-2|TRBV6-2/TRBV6-3|NA
CASSFWGAGELFF
TGTGCCAGCAGTTTTTGGGGGGCCGGGGAGCTGTTTTTT
>NA|TRBJ2-6|TRBV6-2/TRBV6-3|many
CASKLVGTGANVLTF
TGTGCCAGCAAATTGGTTGGTACCGGGGCCAACGTCCTGACTTTC
>TRBD2|TRBJ2-1|TRBV11-2|many
CASSLDGGLAGHEQFF
TGTGCCAGCAGCTTAGATGGGGGACTAGCGGGGCATGAGCAGTTCTTC
>TRBD1|TRBJ1-2|TRBV29-1|few
CSVGGGQSNYGYTF
TGCAGCGTGGGGGGGGGACAGTCCAACTATGGCTACACCTTC
>NA|TRBJ2-7|TRBV28|NA
CASTGRNHYEQYF
TGTGCCAGCACGGGACGTAATCACTACGAGCAGTACTTC
>NA|TRBJ1-2|TRBV12-3/TRBV12-4|NA
CASSLGPANLGYTF
TGTGCCAGCAGTTTAGGTCCGGCGAACTTGGGCTACACCTTC
>NA|TRBJ2-2|TRBV12-3/TRBV12-4|many
CASTLSGRETGELFF
TGTGCCAGCACTCTTAGCGGAAGAGAGACCGGGGAGCTGTTTTTT
>NA|TRBJ1-1|TRBV6-5|few
CASKRASEAFF
TGTGCCAGCAAACGAGCGTCTGAAGCTTTCTTT
>NA|TRBJ2-7|TRBV7-9|once
CVSSLGLDIHLGTYEQYF
TGTGTCAGCAGCTTAGGTCTGGATATACACCTGGGGACCTACGAGCAGTACTTC
>NA|TRBJ2-6|TRBV12-3/TRBV12-4|NA
CASSSQTVSGANVLTF
TGTGCCAGCAGTTCCCAGACCGTCTCTGGGGCCAACGTCCTGACTTTC
>NA|TRBJ2-1|TRBV7-8|NA
CASSSPSTHNEQFF
TGTGCCAGCAGCTCTCCCTCTACCCACAATGAGCAGTTCTTC
>NA|TRBJ1-2|TRBV29-1|NA
CSVAVRPPYGYTF
TGCAGCGTCGCTGTCAGGCCCCCCTACGGCTACACCTTC
>NA|TRBJ1-3|TRBV29-1|many
CSAREGSGNTIYF
TGCAGCGCTCGCGAGGGGTCTGGAAACACCATATATTTT